Sequencing of this T cell receptor (beta chain) was carried out in a study of shared clonotypes between healthy human individuals. The repertoire was sequenced with immunoSEQ multiplex PCR; TCRdb's copy has only in-frame clones and lacks some. The sample yields 2,500,000 or so clones, around 90% seen once. A single count supports this clone. V dropped 3 bases and J dropped 2 bases, with 12 bases sitting between them. The CDR3 contains 14 residues. Germline V CDR1 and CDR2: SGHRS, YFSETQ. The rearrangement joins TRBV5-1 to TRBJ2-7; D possibly uses TRBD1 or TRBD2 (6 bases each). The sample was naive CD4+ T cells sorted from blood. Stated subset: CD45RA+ positively selected. The receptor's source is a man aged 18 to 29 in good health. DNA of the CDR3: TGCGCCAGCAGCTCGGAGGGGGACACCTACGAGCAGTACTTC. It codes for CASSSEGDTYEQYF.